What follows is one TCR beta chain and its context. The sample holds many counts of this clonotype. This receptor's antigen is unknown. Within one base of it there is no much larger clone, and no base qualities were kept. This record comes from a study of regulatory T cells in long-lasting Graves disease (dated by TCRdb to about 2021). About the investigation overall: Newly diagnosed Graves' disease patients had taken antithyroid drugs for less than 3 months. This study used TCR sequencing and RNA sequencing of peripheral blood to compare persistent Graves' disease patients against newly diagnosed Graves' disease patients. The study was conducted in China and was registered as a clinical trial. A total of roughly 35 samples underwent TCR sequencing: about 13 from persistent and around 20 from newly diagnosed Graves' disease patients.

Paper-wide results and their limitations: More public clonotypes were shared among persistent patients (roughly 2,700) than among newly diagnosed patients (more than 900). The authors noted that the small sample size was a limitation that may lower accuracy. Persistent Graves' disease patients showed lower TCR Shannon entropy and fewer highly expanded clones than newly diagnosed patients, suggesting clonal expansion. Peripheral blood alone was examined, since thyroid tissue, which constituted the primary lesion, could not be accessed. Preferential use of TRBV28, TRBJ1-2 and TRBJ2-5 was observed in persistent disease, whereas TRBV20-1 and TRBJ2-1 were favored in newly diagnosed disease. Sequencing and analysis were restricted to the TCR beta chain.

The sample's time point label is to be understood as: newly diagnosed GD, antithyroid drugs for less than 3 months. For both TCR sequencing and RNA sequencing, RNA was extracted from PBMCs using TRIzol. Graves' disease was diagnosed according to American Thyroid Association guidelines. Patients for the study were recruited at an endocrinology department in Xi'an, China. From each patient, nine milliliters of peripheral blood was collected into an EDTA anticoagulant tube. Ficoll Paque Plus density gradient separation was used to isolate PBMCs, and no further T cell sorting was performed. RNA quality was checked with an Agilent 2100 Bioanalyzer and agarose gel, and concentration with a NanoDrop 2000. Trimming takes 2 bases from V and 11 bases from J, and the germline ends sit 12 bases apart. In the germline V gene (reference sequence), CDR1 corresponds to LGHDT and CDR2 to YNNKEL. The cysteine opens and the phenylalanine closes a CDR3 of 13 amino acids. CDR3 DNA is the only sequence kept; it has 39 bases, read in frame from the first base.

The library was generated by multiplex PCR. The listed sequencing device is Illumina HiSeq 4000. CDR3 regions were amplified by Arm-PCR with iRepertoire HTBI primers to construct TCR beta libraries. Before sequencing, the PCR products underwent gel purification. Concerning the study's data processing: Across samples, around 62 TRBV and over 11 TRBJ segments were identified and used for gene usage analysis of CDR3 amino acid clonotypes. COPE and FqMerger were used to merge the filtered high-quality paired reads into contigs. BLAST was used to align contigs to IMGT TRBV, TRBD and TRBJ reference genes, and CDR3 was defined according to IMGT. Any clonotype with a frequency above 0.1% was classified as a highly expanded clone. Shannon entropy served as the measure of repertoire diversity, while the Gini coefficient captured V-J evenness. A clonotype found in more than one individual was treated as public. TCRdb itself trimmed the public reads at Q25 with fastp, ran MiXCR and retained productive beta chains. CDR3 protein sequences are deduplicated, and each keeps its most common genes and DNA. The authors' filters were not applied to this entry. A total of about 520,000 distinct CDR3 sequences appear in this sample, about 12% of them only once. The ten largest clones take up almost 9% of the sample.

The sample also formed part of further work on T cells in Graves' hyperthyroidism and ophthalmopathy. According to the second study: Stable Graves' hyperthyroidism was defined as no progression to ophthalmopathy during 18 months of follow-up. Hyperthyroidism patients were newly diagnosed, had a disease duration of under 2 months, and were aged 18 to 65 years. Exclusion was applied to patients with uncontrolled infections, other autoimmune diseases, pregnancy or lactation. Diagnoses were based on clinical symptoms, serum thyroxine and TRAb, thyroid ultrasound and orbital computed tomography. The first round of RT-PCR for the TCR CDR3 was performed with the HTBI primer set and the Qiagen OneStep RT-PCR kit. Most expanded thyroid clonotypes (frequency above 0.001) were also detected in blood, suggesting blood repertoires may reflect thyroid immune responses. In cross-validation, a model built on a 13 V-J signature told ophthalmopathy apart from stable hyperthyroidism with 85% to 90% sensitivity and roughly 82% specificity, and in testing the same model reached 80%/75%. In validation, progression to ophthalmopathy was predicted by the model with 65% to 71% sensitivity and nearly 75% specificity, a median of approximately 6.5 months before onset. TCR V-J signatures able to tell the groups apart were searched for in a discovery cohort of 90 to 100 patients, of whom fewer than 45 had Graves' ophthalmopathy and under 65 had stable Graves' hyperthyroidism. An independent validation cohort of fewer than 20 hyperthyroidism patients and 17 patients who later progressed to ophthalmopathy tested prospective prediction of ophthalmopathy. For training and testing, the 80 to 100 patients in the discovery cohort were randomly divided in a 7:3 ratio. The study also compared thyroid tissue and blood T-cell repertoires from about 6 Graves' hyperthyroidism patients. After blood sampling, hyperthyroidism patients were treated with methimazole at a starting dose of 30 mg daily, and ophthalmopathy patients were treated with high-dose intravenous methylprednisolone. Libraries were constructed in a second round of multiplex PCR, after which size selection and purification were carried out. Paired-end sequencing of the libraries was performed with 100 bp reads on an Illumina HiSeq2000. SOAPnuke was used to process the raw data, with reads discarded if the reads contained adapters or uncalled bases, had a mean Phred below 15, or lacked an exact constant-primer or identifier match. High-quality paired reads were merged using COPE v1.2.5, and each unique nucleotide sequence was defined as a clonotype. MiTCR v1.1 was used to align clonotypes to the IMGT TRBV, TRBD and TRBJ reference segments. Analysis was restricted to V-J combinations with a frequency above 0.0001, which covered about 99% of repertoires. The TCS score was defined as F50 (clonal expansion) divided by E x V (chaos), with BLOSUM62-based TCRdist calculated between CDR3 peptides within each V-J. Welch's t-statistics and random forest reduced roughly 500 V-J features to 13, which were used in a naive Bayes classifier (R e1071). No statistical method was used to set the sample size in advance, and investigators knew the group allocation. The paper reports TCR Vbeta CDR3 sequencing of approximately 140 peripheral blood samples: 40 to 45 ophthalmopathy, around 80 hyperthyroidism and around 17 progressor patients.

The sample consisted of peripheral blood mononuclear cells (PBMCs), taken at new diagnosis, from a patient treated with antithyroid drugs. In this chain, TRBV3-1 is recombined with TRBJ1-4; the D gene remains uncertain. The sequence derives from a woman aged 25 to 39 with Graves disease. Donor details come from another sample of the same person, matched by shared clones. The CDR3 loop reads CASSQTPGQKLFF. The bases read TGTGCCAGCAGCCAAACCCCCGGTCAGAAACTGTTTTTT.